This T cell receptor (beta chain) was identified during a study of cytomegalovirus exposure and HLA in healthy donors (dated by TCRdb to 2015 to 2018). Broadly, across the study: According to an earlier analysis of a few hundred of the donors, about 180 million T cells yielded approximately 120 million unique TCR beta sequences and about 300 Gb of sequence data. All discovery cohort repertoires had been generated on a single sequencing platform. An earlier analysis of roughly 600 of the donors used high-throughput TCR beta sequencing to judge whether each TCR beta V gene segment behaved as functional or pseudogenic. High-throughput TCR immunosequencing, statistical association of individual TCRs with disease status, and machine learning were combined to predict cytomegalovirus infection status. The T cell repertoires of 670 or so subjects were profiled by immunosequencing and related to cytomegalovirus serostatus. An early release covering some 640 HLA-typed donors comprised approximately 300 gigabases of sequencing data and tens of millions of unique TCR sequences. The genetic ancestry cluster associated with self-reported Caucasian donors included over 65% of the roughly 410 genotyped donors. A separate validation cohort of 100 to 150 different subjects was used in addition to the 666-subject first cohort. The number of donors typed differed by locus, with about 620-630 for A, B, C, DRB1 and DQB1, more than 500 for DQA1, approximately 580 for DPA1, and some 440 for DPB1. The study was designed to test whether signatures of past pathogen exposure could be identified by cataloging public T cell receptors. HLA typing covered class I and class II loci at four-digit resolution. Rather than drawing on any new phenotypic data, the later analysis identified candidate immune exposures from TCR beta sequences and the way those sequences occurred across donors. On average, roughly 200,000 unique TCR beta nucleotide sequences were sequenced per donor among more than 350 genotyped donors of the cohort, with roughly 18% of those sequences being non-productive. Genome-wide SNP genotypes for about three fifths of the 666 donors were used in a later genetic analysis, which treated that subset as a discovery cohort. Five DR-DQ haplotypes were treated as single units for association and clustering because of strong linkage in the cohort. Alongside the repertoire data, information on donor age, sex, ethnicity and CMV serostatus was compiled. In a later analysis, previously published TCR beta repertoires from 666 donors were re-analyzed and high-resolution HLA genotyping was added so that TCR occurrence patterns could be studied.

Library preparation used the immunoSEQ multiplex PCR assay. A mixture of 60 forward primers for TCR Vbeta segments and 13 reverse primers for TCR Jbeta segments was used in the multiplex PCR. The CDR3 region of rearranged TCR beta genes was amplified from genomic DNA with a multiplex PCR assay. The Illumina HiSeq System was used to sequence the amplified TCR beta libraries as 87-base-pair reads. Regarding the original processing steps: A later analysis counted 75 million to 100 million unique TCR beta chains across the 550 to 700 repertoires, and around 9.9 million of these chains were shared by at least two donors. Raw reads were error-corrected and collapsed into unique sequences with a nearest-neighbor algorithm that merged closely related sequences to remove PCR and sequencing errors. CDR3 sequences were aligned to IMGT reference sequences to assign V, D and J gene segments. Each retained sequence needed at least a six-nucleotide match to both a V gene segment and a J gene segment. Rearrangements were called productive when the CDR3 lacked stop codons and stayed in frame with V and J; all others were non-productive. CDR3 was defined according to IMGT convention as the region running from the second conserved V-encoded cysteine to the conserved J-encoded phenylalanine. The earlier analysis of 450 to 750 of the donors excluded any sequence lacking an unambiguous match to a single V gene segment. An earlier analysis of 550 to 650 of the donors classified V segments as functional when productive rearrangements were above 56.7% and as segregating when the standard deviation between donors was above 5%. To diagnose cytomegalovirus status from the catalog of TCR beta chain sequences, a statistical classification framework was built. V and J gene assignment, in a later analysis, came from comparing TCR nucleotide sequences with IMGT/GENE-DB human TR gene sequences. Using the TCRdist pipeline, a later analysis assigned CDR3 sequences along with most-parsimonious VDJ recombination scenarios. In a later analysis, each TCR beta chain was defined by its CDR3 amino acid sequence together with its V-gene family, and reads lacking a unique V-gene family were excluded. In a later analysis, 500 to 700 highly shared, low-generation-probability nucleotide sequences were removed to address suspected cross-contamination and a sequencing artifact. In a later analysis, a clonal expansion index was calculated for each public chain from normalized within-repertoire ranks of inferred template counts. A later analysis computed generation probabilities with a VDJ recombination model fitted to out-of-frame rearrangements, and checked the results against IGoR. A later analysis scored TCR-TCR, TCR-HLA and TCR-CMV co-occurrence with hypergeometric tests, applying a repertoire-size bias correction to TCR pairs. A later analysis estimated false discovery rates by permuting HLA or CMV assignments 20 times. In a later analysis, co-occurring TCRs were grouped using DBSCAN, with TCRdist sequence similarity added in when clustering inside HLA-allele-positive subsets. For co-occurrence clustering, repertoires with fewer than 30,000 or more than 120,000 public chains were excluded, along with four or five repertoires with anomalous nucleotide sharing. TCRdb took this table from immuneACCESS and kept in-frame rearrangements with V and J called. Such tables lack part of the clones; where checked against another copy, unresolved V genes explain under half of the gap, and the rest is unexplained. Clone size and the V and J calls come from that table; the DNA yielded D and trimming. This sample comprises 200,000 or so clones, 75% to 90% of them detected only once. Around 6.3% of the sample is taken by the ten largest.

The paper's findings and limits, for the study overall: Across donors, most TCR sequences were observed very rarely, whereas some public TCRs were present in many individuals. A later genetic analysis reported fewer N-insertions in productive TCRs among donors in an Asian-associated ancestry cluster than the roughly 670-donor mean. Some IMGT-functional V segments, including TRBV6-2 and TRBV6-3, could not be distinguished by the 87-base-pair reads and were therefore excluded. Because some donors lacked HLA typing at each locus, the association tests relied only on the typed subset. V-gene and J-gene trimming of TCR beta chains was associated with a missense DCLRE1C variant in a later genetic analysis, and the association was replicated in an independent cohort. Because counts were too low, approximately 18 rarely observed V segments, including chromosome 9 orphons, were excluded from the earlier analysis of several hundred of the donors. A total of about 150 TCR beta chains were listed by the study as associated with cytomegalovirus. A group of highly shared sequence variants was considered likely to be a technical artifact of the sequencing pipeline. Immune exposure information for the cohort was limited to CMV serostatus. The presence/absence analyses assumed that sequencing depth was roughly uniform across donors, and that assumption may not be true. Only TCR beta chains were sequenced in this cohort, and the absence of alpha or paired-chain data limited detectable features. Correlated functional status among segregating V segments might reflect linkage disequilibrium, but an unknown experimental factor could not be ruled out. Strong co-occurrence of HLA alleles, especially DR and DQ, made assigning TCR associations to individual alleles difficult. Three of the identified cytomegalovirus-associated TCR beta chains were confirmed in vitro to be specific for cytomegalovirus antigens. The authors suggested that the approach could potentially be extended to other disease states and immunological phenotypes. A further reported finding was that TCR beta sequences accurately predicted the HLA-A and HLA-B alleles for most subjects in the first cohort. A later analysis found that HLA-associated TCR beta chains were more clonally expanded and had lower generation probabilities than equally common non-associated chains. The classifier was reported to diagnose cytomegalovirus status with high specificity and sensitivity in both the original and validation cohorts. According to a later analysis, most CMV-associated TCR beta chains appeared to be HLA-restricted, and the HLA associations seemed to be driven largely by CMV exposure. A later analysis found that TCR association rates varied across HLA loci, with DRB1 alleles showing the most associated TCRs and HLA-C alleles the fewest. In an earlier analysis of over 550 of the donors, most TCR beta V segments were observed in productive rearrangements about 87% or about 30% of the time, broadly matching IMGT annotations. In a later analysis, 15,000 to 20,000 TCR beta sequences were associated with specific HLA alleles at a false discovery rate of 0.05. Several of the top co-occurrence clusters appeared to be linked to parvovirus B19, influenza, CMV and Epstein-Barr virus, according to a later analysis.

Notes on this clone: Its recognized antigen is unknown. Base qualities are missing; no much larger clone stands one base away.

The cohort consisted of some 670 healthy bone marrow donors. All cohort members were sampled while nominally healthy, although unrecorded immune exposures were likely present. The donor was CMV seropositive and was included in the group of some 290 seropositive cohort members. Each donor provided a peripheral blood sample, and peripheral blood mononuclear cells were used for TCR beta sequencing. Genomic DNA extraction from the blood cell samples was performed with the Qiagen DNeasy Blood Extraction Kit. CDR1 and CDR2 (LGHNA, YNFKEQ) derive from the germline V gene. At the junction V is shortened by 1 base and J by 7 bases; bases outside the gene matches: 5. The cysteine opens and the phenylalanine closes a CDR3 of 16 amino acids. Only the CDR3 portion is preserved as DNA: 48 bases, with reading frame beginning at the first base.

The clonotype comes from a woman aged 45-60 years in good health and CMV-seropositive. Source material: PBMCs. Here the chain combines TRBV4-2 and TRBJ1-6; a stretch of 9 junction bases matches TRBD1. The DNA reads TGTGCCAGCAGCCAAGCGTCGGACAGGGGCAATTCACCCCTCCACTTT. Its translation is CASSQASDRGNSPLHF.